A single sample is the source of the 19 T cell receptor beta chains below, sequenced in a study of blood T cell repertoires in COVID-19. Libraries were prepared by immunoSEQ multiplex PCR; TCRdb keeps only in-frame clonotypes and omits some of them. The sample lists 250,000 or so clones; 86% were seen once. The sample was peripheral blood. These receptors all come from a woman aged 25-40 years with active or convalescent COVID-19.

The rearrangement joins TRBV6-6 to TRBJ2-7; a possible D gene is TRBD2 (6 bases). This CDR3 is built from 14 residues. The germline V gene has CDR1 MNHNY and CDR2 SVGAGI (reference sequence). Trimming left V 6 bases short and J 0 bases short, with 12 bases between. In nucleotides, the CDR3 is TGTGCCAGCAGCCCTACCGGGAGCTCCTACGAGCAGTACTTC. Protein product: CASSPTGSSYEQYF.

The chain employs TRBV18 and TRBJ2-1, with 8 nucleotides matching TRBD1. The length of the CDR3 is 18 residues. Germline loops: CDR1 KGHSH, CDR2 LQKENI. The V and J ends lost 4 bases and 4 bases, in that order; junction bases with no gene match: 15. The CDR3 reads CASSLGQDLPRGYNEQFF. The CDR3 nucleotides are TGTGCCAGCTCACTGGGACAGGACCTACCCAGGGGTTACAATGAGCAGTTCTTC.

CDR3 in amino acids: CASRKEGISLNYGYTF. The DNA of the CDR3 is TGTGCCAGTCGTAAGGAGGGGATATCGTTAAACTATGGCTACACCTTC. The rearrangement uses TRBV28 and TRBJ1-2; maybe TRBD1 (5 bases). Germline V CDR1 and CDR2: MDHEN, SYDVKM. This CDR3 is built from 16 residues. Trimming shortened V by 9 bases and J by 2 bases, and 22 bases separated the two germline ends.

CDR3 region: CASSSQSNQPQHF. The DNA of the CDR3 is TGTGCCAGTAGTAGCCAGAGCAATCAGCCCCAGCATTTT. This chain connects TRBV19 to TRBJ1-5; no clear D gene. Germline-derived CDR1 and CDR2 are LNHDA and SQIVND (reference sequence). The ends were cut back, 4 bases at V and 1 base at J, with 5 bases in the middle. CDR3 length equals 13 residues.

The chain links TRBV19 to TRBJ2-5; TRBD1 is a possible D gene (6 bases). CDR1 LNHDA and CDR2 SQIVND come from the germline V gene (reference sequence). The V end lost 10 bases, the J end lost 0 bases, and 9 bases lay between the germline ends. This CDR3 has 12 amino acids. As DNA, the CDR3 is TGTGCCACCGACAGGCACCAAGAGACCCAGTACTTC. This sequence encodes CATDRHQETQYF.

V gene TRBV4-3 combines with J gene TRBJ1-1, with unresolved D. The CDR3 length is 13 residues. The germline V and J ends were trimmed by 2 bases and 5 bases, with 9 bases remaining between them. From germline, CDR1 is LGHNA and CDR2 YSLEER. The CDR3 DNA reads as TGCGCCAGCAGCCAACAGTCAGGTACTGAAGCTTTCTTT. This gives the protein CASSQQSGTEAFF.

The V gene is TRBV24-1, the J gene TRBJ2-2; D might be TRBD1 (5 bases). Germline CDR1 reads KGHDR; CDR2 reads SFDVKD. This CDR3 has 17 residues. V was shortened by 6 bases and J by 5 bases, with 21 bases between the two germline ends. The CDR3 loop reads CATSPQAGNPDTGELFF. The DNA for the CDR3 is TGTGCCACCAGTCCCCAGGCAGGGAATCCAGATACCGGGGAGCTGTTTTTT.

This chain connects TRBV9 to TRBJ2-5, with 11 positions matching TRBD2. The length of the CDR3 is 15 residues. Germline V gives CDR1 SGDLS, CDR2 YYNGEE. With 3 bases clipped from V and 2 bases from J, the junction kept 3 bases outside the gene matches. In nucleotides, the CDR3 is TGTGCCAGCAGCGCCATAGCGGGGGGGCAAGAGACCCAGTACTTC. This codes for CASSAIAGGQETQYF.

CDR3 DNA sequence: TGTGCCAGCAGCTATAACAATGAGCAGTTCTTC. Translating it yields CASSYNNEQFF. The chain recombines TRBV5-4 with TRBJ2-1, with D unclear. The CDR3 has 11 residues. The V gene's germline CDR1 is SGHNT and CDR2 YYREEE (reference sequence). V dropped 3 bases and J dropped 5 bases, with 3 bases sitting between them.

This clone showed up just a few times. CDR3 bases: TGTGCCAGCAGCCCCAGACAGGACCGCTATGGCTACACCTTC. Translation: CASSPRQDRYGYTF. The chain links TRBV6-5 to TRBJ1-2; maybe TRBD1 (6 bases). Trimming removed 6 bases at V and 4 bases at J, with 15 bases between. The CDR3 covers 14 residues. CDR1 and CDR2 from the germline V gene are MNHEY and SVGAGI.

The rearrangement links TRBV5-4 to TRBJ2-5; TRBD1 matches 7 bases. The CDR3 extends over 13 amino acids. The junction had 2 bases not matched to a gene; V was cut back by 4 bases and J by 2 bases. Germline CDR1 and CDR2: SGHNT and YYREEE (reference sequence). The CDR3 protein is CASSRGQQETQYF. CDR3 coding DNA: TGTGCCAGCAGCCGGGGACAGCAAGAGACCCAGTACTTC.

The rearrangement uses TRBV7-3 and TRBJ2-1, with 10 bases fitting TRBD2. V was pared by 6 bases and J by 6 bases, with 11 bases of the junction left unmatched. Germline CDR1 reads SGHTA; CDR2 reads FQGTGA. The CDR3 loop spans 16 amino acids. Here the CDR3 reads CASSPRIAGGLNEQFF. The CDR3, as DNA: TGTGCCAGCAGTCCCAGAATAGCGGGGGGCCTCAATGAGCAGTTCTTC.

This chain links TRBV4-3 with TRBJ1-6, with 9 bases aligning to TRBD1. After removal of 0 bases from V and 4 bases from J, the junction contained 7 bases not matched to a gene. Germline loops: CDR1 LGHNA, CDR2 YSLEER. The CDR3 runs 18 residues. The CDR3 sequence is CASSQDPYRGRYNSPLHF. The CDR3 DNA is TGCGCCAGCAGCCAAGATCCTTACAGGGGGCGTTATAATTCACCCCTCCACTTT.

The table lists this clone with a count of one. In DNA form, the CDR3 reads TGCGCCAGCAGCTCTAGCGGGGGTATGCTTCGCACAGATACGCAGTATTTT. Residues: CASSSSGGMLRTDTQYF. J is TRBJ2-3 and V is TRBV5-1; TRBD2 aligns across 10 bases. CDR1 and CDR2 (germline): SGHRS, YFSETQ. The CDR3 spans 17 residues. The V gene end was trimmed by 3 bases and the J gene end by 1 base; junction bases not matched to a gene: 8.

V and J are TRBV6-5 and TRBJ2-3, with a tentative D call TRBD1 (5 bases). CDR3 length: 14 amino acids. Germline V gene sequence: CDR1 MNHEY, CDR2 SVGAGI. Trimming cost V 2 bases and J 6 bases, with 12 bases left between them. The CDR3 DNA is TGTGCCAGCAGTTACGTGCAGGGCGGCGATACGCAGTATTTT. Translating gives CASSYVQGGDTQYF.

The chain recombines TRBV2 with TRBJ2-2; D is perhaps TRBD1 (7 bases). The CDR3 is 15 residues long. Trimming removed 10 bases from V and 1 base from J, with 16 bases in between. Germline V CDR1 and CDR2: SNHLY, FYNNEI. The CDR3 DNA reads TGTGCCACCCTCCACAGGGGAGGGAACACCGGGGAGCTGTTTTTT. As protein: CATLHRGGNTGELFF. The variable domain in full, with the rest retrieved from reference TRBV2 and TRBJ2-2, is EPEVTQTPSHQVTQMGQEVILRCVPISNHLYFYWYRQILGQKVEFLVSFYNNEISEKSEIFDDQFSVERPDGSNFTLKIRSTKLEDSAMYFCATLHRGGNTGELFFGEGSRLTVL.

The chain has TRBV5-1 and TRBJ2-5; perhaps TRBD1 as D (5 bases). V shed 3 bases and J shed 5 bases, with 17 bases lying between them. Germline V gives CDR1 SGHRS, CDR2 YFSETQ. CDR3 size: 15 residues. The chain's CDR3 is CASSSLGQSSETQYF. The DNA for the CDR3 is TGCGCCAGCAGCTCCCTGGGGCAGAGTTCGGAGACCCAGTACTTC.

The chain employs TRBV5-1 and TRBJ1-2; TRBD1 matches at 9 bases. V gave up 5 bases and J gave up 2 bases; unmatched junction bases: 7. CDR1 SGHRS and CDR2 YFSETQ come from the germline V gene. CDR3 size: 15 residues. The CDR3 sequence is CASSWTGEGNYGYTF. The DNA for the CDR3 is TGCGCCAGCAGTTGGACAGGGGAGGGAAACTATGGCTACACCTTC.

The V call is TRBV9, the J call TRBJ2-4; possibly TRBD1 for D (7 bases). The V end lost 4 bases, the J end lost 15 bases, and 20 bases lay between the germline ends. The germline V gene has CDR1 SGDLS and CDR2 YYNGEE. The CDR3 has 13 residues. In DNA, the CDR3 is TGTGCCAGCAGCCCGAGGTCAGGGGGGACTGCGTACTTC. It is translated as CASSPRSGGTAYF. Combining the CDR3 with reference TRBV9 and TRBJ2-4 gives the whole variable domain DSGVTQTPKHLITATGQRVTLRCSPRSGDLSVYWYQQSLDQGLQFLIQYYNGEERAKGNILERFSAQQFPDLHSELNLSSLELGDSALYFCASSPRSGGTAYFGAGTRLSVL.